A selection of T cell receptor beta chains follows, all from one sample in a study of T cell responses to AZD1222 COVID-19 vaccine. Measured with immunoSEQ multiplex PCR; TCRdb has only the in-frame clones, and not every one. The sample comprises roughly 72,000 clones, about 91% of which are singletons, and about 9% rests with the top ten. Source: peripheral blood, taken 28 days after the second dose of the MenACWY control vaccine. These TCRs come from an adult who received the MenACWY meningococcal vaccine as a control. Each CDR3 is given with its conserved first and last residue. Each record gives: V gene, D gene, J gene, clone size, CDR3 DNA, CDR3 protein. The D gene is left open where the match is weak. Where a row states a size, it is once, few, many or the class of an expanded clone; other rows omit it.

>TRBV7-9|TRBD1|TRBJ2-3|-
TGTGCCAGCAGCTTCGGGGGACAGGGCATCCGTACGCAGTATTTT
CASSFGGQGIRTQYF
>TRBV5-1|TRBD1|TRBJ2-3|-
TGCGCCAGCAGCTTGGCCGGGACAGGGGCCACAGATACGCAGTATTTT
CASSLAGTGATDTQYF
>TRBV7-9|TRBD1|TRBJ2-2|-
TGTGCCAGCAGCTGGGACAGGGGACGGACCGGGGAGCTGTTTTTT
CASSWDRGRTGELFF
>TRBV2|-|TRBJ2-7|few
TGTGCCAGCAGCCTGGCCACCCAAGGGGTCGAGCAGTACTTC
CASSLATQGVEQYF
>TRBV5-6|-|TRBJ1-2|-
TGTGCCAGCAGCCGGACAGCCTATGGCTACACCTTC
CASSRTAYGYTF
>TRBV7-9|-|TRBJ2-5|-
TGTGCCAGCAGCTCTACAAGGGACCAGTACTTC
CASSSTRDQYF
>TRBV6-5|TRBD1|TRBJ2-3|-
TGTGCCAGCATTCCAGGACAGGGTTATCAAGATACGCAGTATTTT
CASIPGQGYQDTQYF
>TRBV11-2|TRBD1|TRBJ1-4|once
TGTGCCAGCAGCCCGGGACAGGGGGTTACTAATGAAAAACTGTTTTTT
CASSPGQGVTNEKLFF
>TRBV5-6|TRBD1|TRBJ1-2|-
TGTGCCAGCAGCTTACTACAGGGGACCGCTAACTATGGCTACACCTTC
CASSLLQGTANYGYTF
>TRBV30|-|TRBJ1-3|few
TGTGCCTGGAGTGTACCGGGGAACACTGGAAACACCATATATTTT
CAWSVPGNTGNTIYF
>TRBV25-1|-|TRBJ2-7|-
TGTGCCAGCAGTCCCCGGAGGACGGGCGGATCCTACGAGCAGTACTTC
CASSPRRTGGSYEQYF
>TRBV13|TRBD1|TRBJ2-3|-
TGTGCCAGCAGCCTTCGCCGACAGGGGCTACCTAGCACAGATACGCAGTATTTT
CASSLRRQGLPSTDTQYF
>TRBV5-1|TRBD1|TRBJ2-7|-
TGCGCCAGCAGGACAGACAGGGGCGTGTTCAACGAGCAGTACTTC
CASRTDRGVFNEQYF
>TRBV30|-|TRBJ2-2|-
TGTGCCTGGAGTGTGACCTGGGAGGCTGACACCGGGGAGCTGTTTTTT
CAWSVTWEADTGELFF
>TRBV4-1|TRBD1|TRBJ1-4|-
TGCGCCAGCAGCCCACTCATCCGGGACAGCGGAAAACTGTTTTTT
CASSPLIRDSGKLFF
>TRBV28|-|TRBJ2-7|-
TGTGCCAGCACCATCCCCGGGGACTCCTACGAGCAGTACTTC
CASTIPGDSYEQYF
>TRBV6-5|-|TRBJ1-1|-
TGTGCCAGCACAGACCGAACACTGAAAGCTTTCTTT
CASTDRTLKAFF